This T cell receptor (beta chain) was identified in a study of Graves' ophthalmopathy and Graves' hyperthyroidism. RNA transcripts provided the template for amplifying TCR beta CDR3 regions. A first-round RT-PCR used HTBI primers, followed by a second-round multiplex PCR. One entry per CDR3 protein results from TCRdb running MiXCR on the multiplex PCR reads. The profile covers some 240,000 distinct CDR3 sequences, with around 45% appearing a single time and roughly 50% taken by the ten largest. On this clonotype itself: One base away lies a much larger clone, so this may be a sequencing read error.

The CDR3 runs 12 residues. Germline values: CDR1 SQVTM, CDR2 ANQGSEA. The origin of this receptor is an adult man with Graves' ophthalmopathy. V gene TRBV29-1 combines with J gene TRBJ2-7; 7 bases fit TRBD1. Sequences were obtained from peripheral blood. CDR3 protein: CSVGTESYGQYF. DNA for the CDR3: TGCAGCGTCGGGACAGAGTCCTACGGGCAGTACTTC.